Below, 23 T cell receptor beta chains from the same sample are listed, as sequenced in a study of beta chain features in type 1 diabetes. Reverse transcription of all isolated RNA meant that expressed TCRB transcripts were sequenced. Here immunoSEQ multiplex PCR was the method, and the copy in TCRdb shows in-frame clones only, minus some. The top ten clones hold 0.035% to 0.045% of a sample with under 450,000 clones, over 11% of them seen once. Sequenced input: naive CD4+ T cells from blood. Receptors were obtained from a man under 40 in good health.

The gene calls are TRBV4-3 and TRBJ2-1; TRBD2 agrees at 13 bases. In germline, CDR1 is LGHNA, CDR2 YSLEER. With V trimmed by 3 bases and J by 8 bases, 7 bases remained unmatched. The CDR3 consists of 16 residues. The CDR3 DNA reads as TGCGCCAGCAGCCATGACGAGACTAGCGGGAGGTATGAGCAGTTCTTC. Its protein is CASSHDETSGRYEQFF.

The CDR3 sequence: CASSPRGASGGTTDTQYF. CDR3 DNA sequence: TGTGCCAGCAGTCCCCGGGGGGCTAGCGGGGGAACCACAGATACGCAGTATTTT. The V call is TRBV27, the J call TRBJ2-3; 10 bases match TRBD2. The CDR3 totals 18 residues. The J segment lost 2 bases and the V segment lost 5 bases, leaving 13 bases of the junction unmatched. Germline V gives CDR1 MNHEY, CDR2 SMNVEV (reference sequence).

This clone has only a few counts. The V and J genes are TRBV14 and TRBJ1-2; 7 nucleotides line up with TRBD1. The CDR3 loop spans 14 amino acids. V gave up 4 bases and J gave up 3 bases; unmatched junction bases: 5. CDR1 and CDR2 (germline): SGHDN, FVKESK. DNA of the CDR3: TGTGCCAGCAGCCTACGACAGGGCGACTATGGCTACACCTTC. Amino acids: CASSLRQGDYGYTF.

This clone was found a few times. This chain connects TRBV2 to TRBJ2-3; TRBD2 is a possible D gene (5 bases). This CDR3 spans 13 amino acids. Germline loops: CDR1 SNHLY, CDR2 FYNNEI. Trimming took 0 bases from V and 7 from J, leaving 8 bases between them. In nucleotides, the CDR3 is TGTGCCAGCAGTGAAGCGGGAGTGAATACGCAGTATTTT. Encoded protein: CASSEAGVNTQYF. Filled out from reference TRBV2 and TRBJ2-3, the complete variable domain reads EPEVTQTPSHQVTQMGQEVILRCVPISNHLYFYWYRQILGQKVEFLVSFYNNEISEKSEIFDDQFSVERPDGSNFTLKIRSTKLEDSAMYFCASSEAGVNTQYFGPGTRLTVL.

This clone was counted a few times. This sequence joins TRBV4-3 and TRBJ2-5; possible D gene TRBD1, 6 bases. Germline CDR1 reads LGHNA; CDR2 reads YSLEER. Trimming pared 2 bases from V and 5 bases from J, leaving 9 bases between. The CDR3 has 13 residues. The chain's CDR3 is CASSQNRVETQYF. DNA of the CDR3: TGCGCCAGCAGCCAAAACAGGGTGGAGACCCAGTACTTC.

This clone was found a few times. DNA for the CDR3: TGTGCCAGCAGCGCAATAACGGTTTATGGCTACACCTTC. Amino acid sequence: CASSAITVYGYTF. The chain combines TRBV7-2 with TRBJ1-2, with D unclear. Germline V gene data show CDR1 as SGHTA and CDR2 as FQGNSA. Trimming left V 5 bases short and J 5 bases short, with 12 bases between. The CDR3 loop spans 13 amino acids. Variable domain in full (rest from reference TRBV7-2 and TRBJ1-2): GAGVSQSPSNKVTEKGKDVELRCDPISGHTALYWYRQSLGQGLEFLIYFQGNSAPDKSGLPSDRFSAERTGGSVSTLTIQRTQQEDSAVYLCASSAITVYGYTFGSGTRLTVV.

This clone was seen only a few times. J is TRBJ2-7 and V is TRBV7-9; TRBD2 agrees at 10 bases. V lost 1 base, J lost 1 base, and 4 bases stayed unmatched. The CDR3 covers 16 residues. The V gene's germline CDR1 is SEHNR and CDR2 FQNEAQ (reference sequence). CDR3 amino acids: CASSLVAGGLSYEQYV. The CDR3 nucleotides read TGTGCCAGCAGCTTAGTAGCGGGAGGTTTGTCCTACGAGCAGTACGTC.

J is TRBJ2-5 and V is TRBV7-2; D remains ambiguous. V lost 2 bases and J 5 bases, leaving 12 bases between the germline ends. Germline-derived CDR1 and CDR2 are SGHTA and FQGNSA. The CDR3 runs to 14 residues. CDR3 sequence: CASSLYSGLETQYF. In DNA form, the CDR3 reads TGTGCCAGCAGCTTATATAGTGGGTTGGAGACCCAGTACTTC.

Only a few counts were recorded for this clone. V is TRBV5-1 and J is TRBJ2-1; no clear D gene. Per the germline V gene, CDR1 is SGHRS and CDR2 is YFSETQ. CDR3 size: 13 residues. V shed 2 bases and J shed 7 bases, with 10 bases lying between them. The CDR3 protein is CASSFGRVNEQFF. Written as DNA, the CDR3 is TGCGCCAGCAGCTTTGGCCGGGTGAATGAGCAGTTCTTC.

The rearrangement joins TRBV7-6 to TRBJ2-5; D is tentatively TRBD1 or TRBD2 (5 bases each). Germline CDR1 SGHVS, CDR2 FNYEAQ. V was cut by 4 bases and J by 0 bases, with 6 bases left in between. The CDR3 contains 13 residues. The CDR3 region has the DNA TGTGCCAGCAGCTGGGGGTACCAAGAGACCCAGTACTTC. Residues: CASSWGYQETQYF.

This clone showed up just a few times. One end of the junction fails to match germline, which may point to a read error. V is TRBV7-7 and J is TRBJ2-1; D assignment may be TRBD1 or TRBD2 (5 bases each). There are 12 residues in the CDR3. In germline, CDR1 is SSHAT, CDR2 FNYEAQ (reference sequence). CDR3 in DNA: TGTGCTAGCAGCTTTCGGGGCGGTGAGCAGTTCTTC. This translates into CASSFRGGEQFF.

This clone was observed a few times. The rearrangement uses TRBV13 and TRBJ2-1; TRBD2 aligns across 7 bases. V dropped 5 bases and J dropped 8; count of bases not matched to a gene: 9. From germline, CDR1 is PRHDT and CDR2 FYEKMQ (reference sequence). The CDR3 totals 14 residues. The CDR3: CASSISGLPDEQFF. CDR3 sequence (DNA): TGTGCCAGCAGCATTTCGGGACTACCCGATGAGCAGTTCTTC.

The chain carries TRBV2 and TRBJ1-5, with a possible D match to TRBD1 (5 bases). Germline CDR1 and CDR2: SNHLY and FYNNEI. The CDR3 length is 15 residues. Trimming stripped 4 bases from V and 1 base from J, with 11 bases between. The CDR3 DNA follows: TGTGCCAGCAGTGCGGGGACGCAGAGCAATCAGCCCCAGCATTTT. It yields the protein CASSAGTQSNQPQHF.

The chain joins TRBV2 to TRBJ2-7, with 12 bases matching TRBD1. J gave up 3 bases and V 10 bases, and 10 bases lay outside the gene matches. The CDR3 is made up of 15 amino acids. In germline, CDR1 is SNHLY, CDR2 FYNNEI. This chain's CDR3 is CATQGGTGGIYEQYV. As DNA, the CDR3 is TGTGCCACTCAGGGCGGGACAGGGGGCATCTACGAGCAGTACGTC.

This clone was observed a few times. The rearrangement uses TRBV4-3 and TRBJ1-2; maybe TRBD1 (6 bases). V lost 2 bases to trimming and J lost 8 bases, with 9 bases between them. The CDR3 consists of 12 residues. The V gene's germline CDR1 is LGHNA and CDR2 YSLEER. The CDR3 sequence is CASSQNRAGYTF. CDR3 nucleotides: TGCGCCAGCAGCCAAAACAGGGCAGGCTACACCTTC.

The chain has TRBV6-5 and TRBJ2-3; D is unresolved. The germline V and J ends were trimmed by 6 bases and 4 bases, with 8 bases remaining between them. Germline assignment: CDR1 MNHEY and CDR2 SVGAGI. The CDR3 is made up of 12 amino acids. CDR3 DNA sequence: TGTGCCAGCAGAGAGACGGCAGATACGCAGTATTTT. This codes for CASRETADTQYF.

The chain combines TRBV4-3 with TRBJ2-3; D tentatively reads TRBD1 or TRBD2 (6 bases each). Germline lookup yields CDR1 LGHNA and CDR2 YSLEER. Trimming pared 8 bases from V and 0 bases from J, leaving 12 bases between. CDR3 length: 14 residues. CDR3 nucleotides: TGCGCCAGCCGGCGAGGGGGGAGCACAGATACGCAGTATTTT. Translating it yields CASRRGGSTDTQYF.

The chain couples TRBV5-6 to TRBJ1-1; 7 bases map to TRBD1. Germline V CDR1 and CDR2: SGHDT, YYEEEE. The ends lost 6 bases at V and 2 bases at J; junction bases unmatched: 7. This CDR3 has 14 amino acids. DNA for the CDR3: TGTGCCAGCATCCTACAGGGGCTAAACACTGAAGCTTTCTTT. Its protein product is CASILQGLNTEAFF.

This clone has only one observation. V gene TRBV6-5 combines with J gene TRBJ2-1; 10 bases match TRBD2. The CDR3 is 15 residues long. Germline CDR1 is MNHEY and CDR2 is SVGAGI. V shed 4 bases and J 11 bases; nucleotides not matched to a gene: 11. The CDR3 protein is CASSFQAGGPEQQFF. Here the CDR3 DNA reads TGTGCCAGCAGTTTTCAAGCGGGAGGGCCCGAACAGCAGTTCTTC.

This clone was picked up a small number of times. The V gene is TRBV2, the J gene TRBJ1-3; the D is unclear. V was clipped by 0 bases and J by 0 bases, with 9 bases between them. Per the germline V gene, CDR1 is SNHLY and CDR2 is FYNNEI. The CDR3 totals 16 residues. The DNA of the CDR3 is TGTGCCAGCAGTGAAGCCTGGGCCCACTCTGGAAACACCATATATTTT. Translated, it gives CASSEAWAHSGNTIYF.

The gene calls are TRBV12-5 and TRBJ2-3; D unclear. The V end was cut by 2 bases, the J end by 6 bases, with 9 bases between. Germline V gene sequence: CDR1 LGHNT, CDR2 FRNRAP. This CDR3 has 13 amino acids. The DNA of the CDR3 is TGTGCTAGTGGTTTGCGGCAGTATGATACGCAGTATTTT. It encodes CASGLRQYDTQYF.

V is TRBV7-9 and J is TRBJ2-3, with D maybe TRBD1 (6 bases). CDR1 is SEHNR, CDR2 FQNEAQ, per germline (reference sequence). The CDR3 runs 17 residues. The V gene lost 5 bases and the J gene lost 0 bases, with 18 bases spanning the gap. The CDR3 DNA reads TGTGCCAGCAGCCATCGCTTGGGGGCTAGCAGCACAGATACGCAGTATTTT. Translation: CASSHRLGASSTDTQYF.

This clone came up a few times. The V gene is TRBV19, the J gene TRBJ1-4; the D is unclear. CDR1 LNHDA and CDR2 SQIVND come from the germline V gene (reference sequence). Trimming pared 2 bases from V and 1 base from J, leaving 5 bases between. The CDR3 loop spans 14 amino acids. The CDR3 sequence: CASSIWRTNEKLFF. In nucleotides, the CDR3 is TGTGCCAGTAGTATATGGAGAACTAATGAAAAACTGTTTTTT.